This T cell receptor beta chain was found in a study of technical replicates of blood from a few donors. The germline V and J ends were trimmed by 6 bases and 1 base, with 7 bases remaining between them. The V gene's germline CDR1 is SGHVS and CDR2 FNYEAQ. CDR3 length equals 14 residues. The method was immunoSEQ multiplex PCR; TCRdb's version includes in-frame clones alone and lacks a portion of them. The data contain more than 65,000 clones, roughly 77% of them seen just once; the ten biggest clones take up around 3.9%. The sample comprised PBMCs. The sequence derives from a human donor in good health. Some clones in this sample may be carry-over from other donors' samples. The V and J genes are TRBV7-6 and TRBJ2-6; possible D gene TRBD1, 5 bases. The CDR3: CASRGQSGANVLTF. CDR3 bases: TGTGCCAGCAGAGGACAATCTGGGGCCAACGTCCTGACTTTC.